This T cell receptor (beta chain) was identified in a study of blood T cell repertoires in COVID-19. Across the whole study: Samples taken during acute and convalescent COVID-19 were collected in the United States, Italy and Spain. T cells, B-cell-depleted T cells, or PBMCs provided the cDNA or gDNA that served as material.

V shed 0 bases and J shed 5 bases, with 10 bases lying between them. The germline CDR1 and CDR2 sequences are GTSNPN and SVGIG (reference sequence). CDR3 length: 13 residues. Original analysis: How many nucleated cells were present was estimated from reference gene primer amplification. The data were produced by immunoSEQ multiplex PCR, yet TCRdb's version contains in-frame clones alone and is incomplete. The V and J calls and clone size were taken over from that table, and D and trimming were inferred from the DNA. The sample yields tens of thousands of clones, roughly 80% seen once. The rearrangement uses TRBV30 and TRBJ1-1; no clear D. The material sequenced was peripheral blood. This receptor was obtained from a human donor in a cohort sampled during active COVID-19. The CDR3 protein is CAWSVLESTEAFF. The CDR3 DNA reads TGTGCCTGGAGTGTTCTGGAGTCGACTGAAGCTTTCTTT.